This paragraph reports one T cell receptor (beta chain). The CDR3 totals 15 residues. Unmatched junction bases numbered 10, after V lost 6 bases and J lost 3 bases. Per germline, CDR1 SNHLY and CDR2 FYNNEI. TCRdb keeps only in-frame clones here, not all; method: immunoSEQ multiplex PCR. This sample has approximately 2.5 million clones, with 93% found just once. The data stem from a study of shared clonotypes between healthy human individuals. Sequencing was carried out using naive CD4+ T cells from PBMCs. Subset given: CD45RA+ positively selected. This TCR was recovered from a man between 18 and 35 years old in good health. Some clones in this sample may be carry-over from other donors' samples. The chain carries TRBV2 and TRBJ2-7; 8 bases line up with TRBD2. Written as DNA, the CDR3 is TGTGCCAGCAGGGGGGGCAGCGGGAGATTCTACGAGCAGTACTTC. Protein sequence: CASRGGSGRFYEQYF. The full variable domain, with the rest looked up from reference TRBV2 and TRBJ2-7, is EPEVTQTPSHQVTQMGQEVILRCVPISNHLYFYWYRQILGQKVEFLVSFYNNEISEKSEIFDDQFSVERPDGSNFTLKIRSTKLEDSAMYFCASRGGSGRFYEQYFGPGTRLTVT.